This T cell receptor (beta chain) was identified during a study of T cell changes during pregnancy in multiple sclerosis. This clone was picked up one time. CDR3 length equals 16 residues. The V and J ends lost 0 bases and 1 base respectively, with 12 bases between them. Germline V gene lookup returns CDR1 MNHEY and CDR2 SVGAGI. Produced via immunoSEQ multiplex PCR; TCRdb's table is partial and in-frame only. In the table there are fewer than 85,000 clones, about 94% of which are singletons. Specimen: peripheral blood, collected in the third trimester of pregnancy. The clonotype was recovered from a female donor with multiple sclerosis, enrolled in a pregnancy study. The chain combines TRBV6-5 with TRBJ1-1, with no clear D. CDR3 protein: CASSYSLDSSNTEAFF. As DNA, the CDR3 is TGTGCCAGCAGTTACTCGCTTGATAGCTCGAACACTGAAGCTTTCTTT.